These 17 T cell receptor beta chains share one sample of origin, sequenced in a study of control samples from healthy donors and cancer patients. Produced via immunoSEQ multiplex PCR; TCRdb's table is partial and in-frame only. The repertoire has approximately 140,000 clones, about 89% of them found once; the top ten carry about 7.1%. Input material: blood. The receptors stem from a man aged 18 to 29 in good health.

This clone was observed once. The rearrangement joins TRBV5-4 to TRBJ2-2; 11 bases map to TRBD2. The germline CDR1 and CDR2 sequences are SGHNT and YYREEE (reference sequence). CDR3 length equals 17 residues. V lost 0 bases to trimming and J lost 0 bases; unmatched junction nucleotides: 1. The CDR3 DNA follows: TGTGCCAGCAGCTTGGGACTAGCGGGAACGAACACCGGGGAGCTGTTTTTT. Encoded protein: CASSLGLAGTNTGELFF.

V usage is TRBV28 and J usage is TRBJ1-1; D is perhaps TRBD1 (5 bases). Per germline, CDR1 MDHEN and CDR2 SYDVKM. There are 15 residues in the CDR3. Trimming removed 2 bases from V and 0 bases from J, with 10 bases in between. Here the CDR3 reads CASSLIGQMNTEAFF. The DNA for the CDR3 is TGTGCCAGCAGTTTAATCGGACAAATGAACACTGAAGCTTTCTTT.

The rearrangement joins TRBV27 to TRBJ1-2; D call uncertain. CDR1 is MNHEY, CDR2 SMNVEV, per germline (reference sequence). Deletions cut 6 bases from V and 2 bases from J, with 10 bases between. The CDR3 is 13 amino acids. For the CDR3, the DNA is TGTGCCAGCAGCTCACACCCGAACTATGGCTACACCTTC. Translated, it gives CASSSHPNYGYTF.

V and J are TRBV12-3 or TRBV12-4 and TRBJ1-2; D not certain. The CDR3 has 13 amino acids. V was shortened by 6 bases and J by 4 bases, with 12 bases between the two germline ends. The DNA of the CDR3 is TGTGCCAGCAGCGTTCAGGCAGGCTATGGCTACACCTTC. This translates into CASSVQAGYGYTF.

The gene calls are TRBV5-6 and TRBJ2-2, with 7 bases identical to TRBD1. This CDR3 has 13 residues. Germline loops: CDR1 SGHDT, CDR2 YYEEEE. With V trimmed by 4 bases and J by 6 bases, 3 bases remained unmatched. CDR3 residues: CASSPGTAGELFF. The CDR3 bases are TGTGCCAGCAGCCCCGGGACAGCCGGGGAGCTGTTTTTT.

This clone was counted a single time. The chain combines TRBV19 with TRBJ1-4, with 10 bases that match TRBD1. Germline assignment: CDR1 LNHDA and CDR2 SQIVND (reference sequence). The CDR3 has 13 residues. After removal of 8 bases from V and 7 bases from J, the junction contained 4 bases not matched to a gene. Written as DNA, the CDR3 is TGTGCCAGTGCCCGGGACAGGGGTGAAAAACTGTTTTTT. Its protein product is CASARDRGEKLFF.

The chain joins TRBV30 to TRBJ1-3; D remains unclear. CDR3 size: 14 residues. V lost 2 bases and J 3 bases, leaving 11 bases between the germline ends. The germline V gene encodes CDR1 GTSNPN and CDR2 SVGIG (reference sequence). CDR3 protein: CAWSLQSHGNTIYF. The CDR3 coding sequence is TGTGCCTGGAGTTTACAGAGCCATGGAAACACCATATATTTT.

This sequence joins TRBV24-1 and TRBJ1-3; D is uncertain. CDR1 is KGHDR, CDR2 SFDVKD, per germline. The CDR3 spans 14 residues. V was pared by 3 bases and J by 1 base, with 6 bases between. CDR3 residues: CATSDGGSGNTIYF. DNA for the CDR3: TGTGCCACCAGTGATGGCGGTTCTGGAAACACCATATATTTT.

The V gene is TRBV20-1, the J gene TRBJ2-7, with D possibly matching TRBD2 (6 bases). CDR1 DFQATT and CDR2 SNEGSKA come from the germline V gene (reference sequence). The CDR3 totals 14 residues. Trimming pared 3 bases from V and 3 bases from J, leaving 15 bases between. The CDR3 here is CSASPDGGYYEQYF. In nucleotides, the CDR3 is TGCAGTGCTAGTCCCGACGGGGGTTACTACGAGCAGTACTTC.

The chain links TRBV7-3 to TRBJ2-2; possible D gene TRBD1, 6 bases. CDR1 and CDR2 (germline): SGHTA, FQGTGA. This CDR3 has 16 residues. With 5 bases removed from V and 3 bases from J, the gap between germline ends came to 16 bases. The CDR3 DNA reads TGTGCCAGCAGCCAAGAGGAAGGGGGATACACCGGGGAGCTGTTTTTT. It codes for CASSQEEGGYTGELFF.

This chain links TRBV7-9 with TRBJ1-3; D is possibly TRBD1 (5 bases). The ends were cut back, 4 bases at V and 7 bases at J, with 14 bases in the middle. There are 14 residues in the CDR3. CDR1 and CDR2 (germline): SEHNR, FQNEAQ (reference sequence). CDR3 amino acids: CASSSSTATNTIYF. The DNA of the CDR3 is TGTGCCAGCAGCTCGTCGACAGCCACCAACACCATATATTTT.

The chain links TRBV2 to TRBJ1-5; tentative D call: TRBD1 (6 bases). From germline, CDR1 is SNHLY and CDR2 FYNNEI. V lost 2 bases to trimming and J lost 2 bases, with 16 bases between them. This CDR3 has 17 amino acids. The CDR3 DNA sequence: TGTGCCAGCAGTGAATCGGCGGGGGGCCGGGGCAATCAGCCCCAGCATTTT. Encoded protein: CASSESAGGRGNQPQHF.

The rearrangement links TRBV18 to TRBJ2-6, with D possibly being TRBD2 (6 bases). Trimming stripped 5 bases from V and 0 bases from J, with 14 bases between. The V gene's germline CDR1 is KGHSH and CDR2 LQKENI. The CDR3 loop spans 17 amino acids. This CDR3 is CASSYSGLNSGANVLTF. CDR3 nucleotides: TGTGCCAGCTCATATAGCGGTCTAAACTCTGGGGCCAACGTCCTGACTTTC.

The chain uses TRBV7-2 and TRBJ1-2; D remains unclear. The CDR3 loop spans 14 amino acids. V dropped 3 bases and J dropped 0 bases, with 8 bases sitting between them. In germline, CDR1 is SGHTA, CDR2 FQGNSA. In nucleotides, the CDR3 is TGTGCCAGCAGCTTGCAGCGAGCTAACTATGGCTACACCTTC. Its protein is CASSLQRANYGYTF.

This clone appeared once. The rearrangement joins TRBV3-1 (or the pseudogene TRBV3-2) to TRBJ2-5, with 10 bases identical to TRBD2. The length of the CDR3 is 14 residues. The V segment lost 4 bases and the J segment 6 bases; nucleotides outside the gene matches: 5. The germline V gene encodes CDR1 LGHDT and CDR2 YNNKEL (reference sequence). The CDR3 DNA is TGTGCCAGCAGCCCTGGGACTAGCGCGAAGACCCAGTACTTC. This translates into CASSPGTSAKTQYF.

CDR3 nucleotide sequence: TGTGCCAGTAGCCAGTCGGGGGGCCCAGAGACCCAGTACTTC. This sequence encodes CASSQSGGPETQYF. This chain uses TRBV19 with TRBJ2-5; possibly TRBD2 for D (7 bases). Trimming took 6 bases from V and 4 from J, leaving 15 bases between them. In germline, CDR1 is LNHDA, CDR2 SQIVND (reference sequence). This CDR3 has 14 amino acids.

J is TRBJ2-3 and V is TRBV10-2, with 9 bases aligning to TRBD1. This CDR3 is built from 18 residues. V lost 4 bases and J lost 4; bases outside the gene matches: 15. Germline lookup yields CDR1 WSHSY and CDR2 SAAADI. The CDR3 region is CASSGPLGSGQGSDTQYF. The CDR3 DNA reads as TGCGCCAGCAGTGGTCCCCTAGGTTCGGGACAGGGATCAGATACGCAGTATTTT.